The clone carrying this T cell receptor (beta chain) came up a few times. The data derive from a study of response to subunit inactivated influenza vaccine. Using its own MiXCR run on the RT-PCR reads, TCRdb lists one record per CDR3 protein. The sample carries hundreds of thousands of distinct CDR3 sequences, approximately 10% recorded once. Trimming cost V 0 bases and J 4 bases, with 13 bases left between them. The CDR3 loop spans 17 amino acids. The sample was also linked to a second study, of T cells expressing NK-cell markers. That investigation notes: TCR beta cDNA was made by 5'RACE template switching with UMIs. The authors derived TCR beta repertoires from sorted CD3+CD56+NKG2C+, CD3+CD56+NKG2C- and CD3+CD56-NKG2C+ T cells.

Sequencing was performed on PBMCs from blood, taken on the day of vaccination. This clonotype originated in a man aged 45-65 years who received an inactivated influenza vaccine. The V gene is TRBV23-1, the J gene TRBJ2-6; a possible D gene is TRBD1 (6 bases). TRBV23-1 is an ORF for which the function is uncertain. CDR3 sequence (DNA): TGCGCCAGCAGTCAATCTTTTACAGGGTCGGGGGCCAACGTCCTGACTTTC. Translated, it gives CASSQSFTGSGANVLTF.